This TCR beta chain stems from a study of T cell responses to AZD1222 COVID-19 vaccine. This CDR3 comprises 16 residues. The V gene end was trimmed by 5 bases and the J gene end by 4 bases; junction bases not matched to a gene: 12. CDR1 MDHEN and CDR2 SYDVKM come from the germline V gene. This clone is a singleton in its sample. Profiled with immunoSEQ multiplex PCR; TCRdb holds only in-frame clones, not every one. The table has fewer than 150,000 clones, approximately 88% seen once. Sequencing was performed on peripheral blood, taken 28 days after the second AZD1222 dose. The sequence came from an adult who received the AZD1222 COVID-19 vaccine. V and J are TRBV28 and TRBJ2-7, with 9 bases identical to TRBD1. CDR3 in DNA: TGTGCCAGCAGTGGATTAACAGGGGGCGGTGTTTACGAGCAGTACTTC. It codes for CASSGLTGGGVYEQYF. Full variable domain (rest looked up from reference TRBV28 and TRBJ2-7): DVKVTQSSRYLVKRTGEKVFLECVQDMDHENMFWYRQDPGLGLRLIYFSYDVKMKEKGDIPEGYSVSREKKERFSLILESASTNQTSMYLCASSGLTGGGVYEQYFGPGTRLTVT.